The rows below give T cell receptor beta chains drawn from one sample of a study of T-cell reconstitution after alpha-beta-depleted transplantation in children. MiXCR, run by TCRdb on the PCR reads, gives a single entry per CDR3 protein. Among 280,000 or so distinct CDR3 sequences listed, 11% were seen once. Here the sequenced sample was peripheral blood, taken 180 days after TCRalphabeta/CD19-depleted stem cell transplant. All receptors derive from a male patient aged 2 to 9 who had a stem cell transplant for chronic granulomatous disease, so the T cells may come from the graft donor. CDR3s include the opening cysteine and the closing phenylalanine or tryptophan. D genes are given only for firm matches. Size tells how often a clone was seen (once, few, many) or the class of an expanded clone, and some rows leave it out.

cdr3_nt: TGTGCCAGCAGCTCATCCCGGGACTTACCTATATACGAGCAGTACTTC
cdr3_aa: CASSSSRDLPIYEQYF
v_call: TRBV7-2
clone_size: many
j_call: TRBJ2-7
d_call: NA

cdr3_nt: TGCGCCAGCAGCCCCCGGACAGCGACCTATGGCTACACCTTC
cdr3_aa: CASSPRTATYGYTF
v_call: TRBV5-1
clone_size: many
j_call: TRBJ1-2
d_call: NA

cdr3_nt: TGTGCCAGCAGTGCCACTCCAGAAGAGCAGTACTTC
cdr3_aa: CASSATPEEQYF
v_call: TRBV28
clone_size: few
j_call: TRBJ2-7
d_call: NA

cdr3_nt: TGTGCCAGCAGTTACTATAAGGGACCAACTGGCAATGAGCAGTTCTTC
cdr3_aa: CASSYYKGPTGNEQFF
v_call: TRBV6-6
clone_size: NA
j_call: TRBJ2-1
d_call: NA

cdr3_nt: TGCAGTGCTGCCGGTGACTCCGATACGCAGTATTTT
cdr3_aa: CSAAGDSDTQYF
v_call: TRBV20-1
clone_size: many
j_call: TRBJ2-3
d_call: NA

cdr3_nt: TGTGCCAGCAGCTCGGACCCTCCCGATACGCAGTATTTT
cdr3_aa: CASSSDPPDTQYF
v_call: TRBV7-2
clone_size: NA
j_call: TRBJ2-3
d_call: NA

cdr3_nt: TGTGCCATCAGTGGACTAGCGGGAGACTACGAGCAGTACTTC
cdr3_aa: CAISGLAGDYEQYF
v_call: TRBV10-3
clone_size: many
j_call: TRBJ2-7
d_call: TRBD2

cdr3_nt: TGCAGTGCTAGGGGGGGAATGGCGAACATTCAGTACTTC
cdr3_aa: CSARGGMANIQYF
v_call: TRBV20-1
clone_size: many
j_call: TRBJ2-4
d_call: NA

cdr3_nt: TGTGCCAGCACACGAAACATGGCAGGGGAACCCGTCTATGGCTACACCTTC
cdr3_aa: CASTRNMAGEPVYGYTF
v_call: TRBV13
clone_size: many
j_call: TRBJ1-2
d_call: NA

cdr3_nt: TGTGCCAGCAGTTTAACCCCCATAAGGGGGCCCGGGGAGCTGTTTTTT
cdr3_aa: CASSLTPIRGPGELFF
v_call: TRBV28
clone_size: NA
j_call: TRBJ2-2
d_call: TRBD1

cdr3_nt: TGTGCCACCAGTGAGCCTGGGACTAGGCGACCCTACAATGAGCAGTTCTTC
cdr3_aa: CATSEPGTRRPYNEQFF
v_call: TRBV24-1
clone_size: many
j_call: TRBJ2-1
d_call: TRBD2

cdr3_nt: TGCGCCAGCAGCTTGGAGACACACAACGGGGAGACCCAGTACTTC
cdr3_aa: CASSLETHNGETQYF
v_call: TRBV5-1
clone_size: many
j_call: TRBJ2-5
d_call: NA

cdr3_nt: TGTGCCAGCAGCTTGGTCCGGGAAATTGAAGCTTTCTTT
cdr3_aa: CASSLVREIEAFF
v_call: TRBV5-5
clone_size: many
j_call: TRBJ1-1
d_call: NA

cdr3_nt: TGTGCCAGCAGCCAAGTTGGCAGCGGGAGGTTCTATGAGCAGTTCTTC
cdr3_aa: CASSQVGSGRFYEQFF
v_call: TRBV14
clone_size: many
j_call: TRBJ2-1
d_call: TRBD2

cdr3_nt: TGTGCCAGCAGCCAAGACAGGGGGGAGACCCAGTACTTC
cdr3_aa: CASSQDRGETQYF
v_call: TRBV4-3
clone_size: many
j_call: TRBJ2-5
d_call: TRBD1

cdr3_nt: TGCGCCAGCAGTGAGTTTGGGGGTAGGGATGAGCAGTTCTTC
cdr3_aa: CASSEFGGRDEQFF
v_call: TRBV10-2
clone_size: many
j_call: TRBJ2-1
d_call: NA

cdr3_nt: TGCGCCAGCAGCTTCGTAAACAGGACCGGGGCCAACGTCCTGACTTTC
cdr3_aa: CASSFVNRTGANVLTF
v_call: TRBV5-1
clone_size: many
j_call: TRBJ2-6
d_call: NA

cdr3_nt: TGTGCCAGCAGTCGCGGGACTAGCGGGAGCTACAATGAGCAGTTCTTC
cdr3_aa: CASSRGTSGSYNEQFF
v_call: TRBV27
clone_size: many
j_call: TRBJ2-1
d_call: TRBD2

cdr3_nt: TGTGCCAGCAGCGCTGCAGATACGCAGTATTTT
cdr3_aa: CASSAADTQYF
v_call: TRBV7-2
clone_size: many
j_call: TRBJ2-3
d_call: NA

cdr3_nt: TGCAGTGCTAGTGCACTAGCGGGAGTTTCGTACGAGCAGTACTTC
cdr3_aa: CSASALAGVSYEQYF
v_call: TRBV20-1
clone_size: many
j_call: TRBJ2-7
d_call: TRBD2

cdr3_nt: TGCGCCAGCAGCCCTCGCAAAACGACAGGGGGTCTCACCGGGGAGCTGTTTTTT
cdr3_aa: CASSPRKTTGGLTGELFF
v_call: TRBV5-1
clone_size: many
j_call: TRBJ2-2
d_call: TRBD1

cdr3_nt: TGTGCCAGCAGCTTAGATGTCGGGGGACTCAACAATGAGCAGTTCTTC
cdr3_aa: CASSLDVGGLNNEQFF
v_call: TRBV11-2
clone_size: few
j_call: TRBJ2-1
d_call: NA